The rows below give T cell receptor beta chains drawn from one sample of a study of blood T cell repertoires in COVID-19. TCRdb's table, derived via immunoSEQ multiplex PCR, lists solely in-frame clones and lacks some. The data contain nearly 110,000 clones, more than 70% of them singletons. Sequenced sample: peripheral blood. The receptors come from a human donor in a cohort sampled during active COVID-19. The CDR3 runs from the conserved cysteine through the conserved F or W. Fields, in order: V gene, J gene, clone size, D gene, CDR3 DNA, CDR3 protein. The D gene is left open where the match is weak. The size entry is marked missing in some rows and otherwise reads once, few, many or a size class.

TRBV2,TRBJ2-7,NA,NA,TGTGCCAGCAGAGAAAGCGTCATGAGCTCCTACGAGCAGTACTTC,CASRESVMSSYEQYF
TRBV6-2/TRBV6-3,TRBJ2-3,NA,NA,TGTGCCAGCAGCCTCGGGGTCCGAGGGGATACGCAGTATTTT,CASSLGVRGDTQYF
TRBV3-1/TRBV3-2,TRBJ1-2,NA,TRBD1,TGTGCCAGCAGCCTCCGGGACAGGGGGTTCTATGGCTACACCTTC,CASSLRDRGFYGYTF
TRBV28,TRBJ2-7,NA,TRBD2,TGTGCCAGCAGGAGCGGGAGGACCTACGAGCAGTACTTC,CASRSGRTYEQYF
TRBV7-2,TRBJ2-1,few,NA,TGTGCCAGCGGAGCTTCGGGTAGTCGGGGTGAGCAGTTCTTC,CASGASGSRGEQFF
TRBV5-6,TRBJ2-6,NA,NA,TGTGCCAGCAATCCAGGTCACACCCCCTCTGGGGCCAACGTCCTGACTTTC,CASNPGHTPSGANVLTF
TRBV5-1,TRBJ2-1,NA,NA,TGCGCCAGCAGCTTGGATGCAGGGGCTAGCTCCTACAATGAGCAGTTCTTC,CASSLDAGASSYNEQFF
TRBV7-3,TRBJ2-1,few,TRBD2,TGTGCCAGCAGTCTCTATAGCGGGAGCTCCTACAATGAGCAGTTCTTC,CASSLYSGSSYNEQFF
TRBV7-3,TRBJ2-3,NA,TRBD1,TGTGCCAGCAGCAAGGGACAGGGGGCCCTCACAGATACGCAGTATTTT,CASSKGQGALTDTQYF
TRBV21-1,TRBJ1-6,NA,NA,TGTGCCAGCAGCAAATACGGTGGAGTGGCCTCGAGCTCCTATAATTCACCCCTCCACTTT,CASSKYGGVASSSYNSPLHF
TRBV7-3,TRBJ2-2,NA,NA,TGTGCCAGCAGCTTATCCTCCGGGGCCGGGGAGCTGTTTTTT,CASSLSSGAGELFF
TRBV2,TRBJ2-3,NA,TRBD1,TGTGCCAGCAGGCCCGGGGACAGGTTTAGCACAGATACGCAGTATTTT,CASRPGDRFSTDTQYF
TRBV6-5,TRBJ2-2,NA,NA,TGTGCCAGCAGGCCTCTCTCTGCGGTGGCCGGGGAGCTGTTTTTT,CASRPLSAVAGELFF
TRBV7-8,TRBJ2-7,NA,TRBD1,TGTGCCAGCAGCCCTGGGACAGCTCCCTACGAGCAGTACTTC,CASSPGTAPYEQYF
TRBV5-6,TRBJ2-2,NA,TRBD2,TGTGCCAGCAGCTTGGAGCTAGCGGGAGGGCAAAACACCGGGGAGCTGTTTTTT,CASSLELAGGQNTGELFF
TRBV30,TRBJ2-2,once,NA,TGTGCCTGGGGGGCCGGGACACTTAACACCGGGGAGCTGTTTTTT,CAWGAGTLNTGELFF
TRBV5-1,TRBJ1-2,NA,NA,TGCGCCAGCAGCCCGGACACTCCCTATGGCTACACCTTC,CASSPDTPYGYTF
TRBV29-1,TRBJ2-7,NA,TRBD2,TGCAGCGTTAAGGGACTAGCGGGAGGGTACGAGCAGTACTTC,CSVKGLAGGYEQYF
TRBV2,TRBJ2-3,NA,NA,TGTGCCAGCAGTGAGGGGACATTGGGGACAGATACGCAGTATTTT,CASSEGTLGTDTQYF
TRBV19,TRBJ1-2,NA,NA,TGTGCCAGTAAGCAGGGCAACTATGGCTACACCTTC,CASKQGNYGYTF
TRBV27,TRBJ1-6,NA,TRBD1,TGTGCCTCCCGGACAGGGTGGCATTCACCCCTCCACTTT,CASRTGWHSPLHF
TRBV30,TRBJ1-6,NA,NA,TGTGCCTGGAGTGTACGATTCCCAGGAAGGTTTTCACCCCTCCACTTT,CAWSVRFPGRFSPLHF
TRBV27,TRBJ1-1,few,NA,TGTGCCAGCAGTTTATCGGCAGGGCTAAGGAAAGCTTTCTTT,CASSLSAGLRKAFF
TRBV11-2,TRBJ2-2,NA,NA,TGTGCCAGCAGCCCGCTTCTTGGAGTCGGGGAGCTGTTTTTT,CASSPLLGVGELFF
TRBV11-2,TRBJ1-2,once,NA,TGTGCCAGCAGCCGTCTTGGGGGGGCGAAGTATGGCTACACCTTC,CASSRLGGAKYGYTF
TRBV6-5,TRBJ2-1,NA,TRBD2,TGTGCCAGCAGACTAGCGGGAATTTACAATGAGCAGTTCTTC,CASRLAGIYNEQFF
TRBV3-1/TRBV3-2,TRBJ2-3,NA,TRBD2,TGTGCCAGCAGTGGACTAGCGGGAGGGCCAGATACGCAGTATTTT,CASSGLAGGPDTQYF
TRBV6-5,TRBJ2-7,NA,NA,TGTGCCAGCAGTTACCCTGGACGGGGGGAGCAGTACTTC,CASSYPGRGEQYF
TRBV9,TRBJ1-1,NA,TRBD1,TGTGCCAGCAGCGTAGGGGCAGGGGGCAGTAACACTGAAGCTTTCTTT,CASSVGAGGSNTEAFF
TRBV19,TRBJ2-5,NA,NA,TGTGCCAGTAGTATGCAGGGTTCAGAGACCCAGTACTTC,CASSMQGSETQYF
TRBV14,TRBJ2-2,NA,TRBD2,TGTGCCAGCAGCCCCCTCAGGGAGGGAACCGGGGAGCTGTTTTTT,CASSPLREGTGELFF
TRBV19,TRBJ2-2,NA,TRBD2,TGTGCCAGTAGGTCTAGCGGGAGGCGTGCCGGGGAGCTGTTTTTT,CASRSSGRRAGELFF
TRBV6-6,TRBJ2-2,NA,NA,TGTGCCAGCAGTTACAGACGGGACACCGGGGAGCTGTTTTTT,CASSYRRDTGELFF
TRBV7-3,TRBJ2-2,NA,NA,TGTGCCAGCAGCTTAAATAGGGGGTCGGACGGGGAGCTGTTTTTT,CASSLNRGSDGELFF
TRBV11-3,TRBJ2-3,once,NA,TGTGCCAGCAGCTTACATCGGGGTACAGATACGCAGTATTTT,CASSLHRGTDTQYF
TRBV10-3,TRBJ1-2,NA,NA,TGTGCCATCAGCGCCGCCCCGGGTAATAGTGGCTACACCTTC,CAISAAPGNSGYTF